The rows below give T cell receptor beta chains drawn from one sample of a study of shared clonotypes between healthy human individuals. The assay was immunoSEQ multiplex PCR, and TCRdb's table has in-frame clones only and misses some. The sample records fewer than 650,000 clones, over 60% being singletons. Material: PBMCs. These receptors all come from a woman between 40 and 55 years old in good health. Some clones in this sample may be carry-over from other donors' samples. CDR3s include the opening cysteine and the closing phenylalanine or tryptophan. The order of the fields is CDR3 length, D gene, clone size, J gene, V gene, CDR3 DNA, CDR3 protein. The D gene is left open where the match is weak. Only some rows state a clone size, as once, few, many or a class for expanded clones.

len: 13; d_gene: TRBD1; abundance: .; j_gene: TRBJ2-1; v_gene: TRBV6-1; CDR3nt: TGTGCCAGTCGACAGGGGAACTACAATGAGCAGTTCTTC; CDR3aa: CASRQGNYNEQFF
len: 14; d_gene: .; abundance: .; j_gene: TRBJ1-5; v_gene: TRBV6-5; CDR3nt: TGTGCCAGCAGCCGCTCCCCTAGGAATCAGCCCCAGCATTTT; CDR3aa: CASSRSPRNQPQHF
len: 16; d_gene: .; abundance: .; j_gene: TRBJ1-3; v_gene: TRBV5-5; CDR3nt: TGTGCCAGCAGCCCCAACACAGCTTTCTCTGGAAACACCATATATTTT; CDR3aa: CASSPNTAFSGNTIYF
len: 15; d_gene: TRBD2; abundance: .; j_gene: TRBJ2-1; v_gene: TRBV9; CDR3nt: TGTGCCAGCAGCGTAGTTGACGGGACTACGGATGAGCAGTTCTTC; CDR3aa: CASSVVDGTTDEQFF
len: 15; d_gene: TRBD1; abundance: .; j_gene: TRBJ2-2; v_gene: TRBV6-5; CDR3nt: TGTGCCAGCAGCCGACCGACAGGGGAGACCGGGGAGCTGTTTTTT; CDR3aa: CASSRPTGETGELFF
len: 13; d_gene: TRBD2; abundance: once; j_gene: TRBJ2-1; v_gene: TRBV6-5; CDR3nt: TGTGCCAGCAGGAACGTAGCGGGAGTTGAGCAGTTCTTC; CDR3aa: CASRNVAGVEQFF
len: 14; d_gene: .; abundance: .; j_gene: TRBJ2-4; v_gene: TRBV19; CDR3nt: TGTGCCAGTAGTATAGATCGTCAGAAAAACATTCAGTACTTC; CDR3aa: CASSIDRQKNIQYF
len: 14; d_gene: .; abundance: .; j_gene: TRBJ2-7; v_gene: TRBV28; CDR3nt: TGTGCCAGCAGTTTAGGCGCACTAGTCTACGAGCAGTACTTC; CDR3aa: CASSLGALVYEQYF
len: 15; d_gene: TRBD2; abundance: .; j_gene: TRBJ2-1; v_gene: TRBV9; CDR3nt: TGTGCCAGCAGCGCCGCGGGAGCGCCCAACAATGAGCAGTTCTTC; CDR3aa: CASSAAGAPNNEQFF
len: 15; d_gene: .; abundance: few; j_gene: TRBJ2-5; v_gene: TRBV29-1; CDR3nt: TGCAGCGTTGAAGATGGGGCGGGACCACAAGAGACCCAGTACTTC; CDR3aa: CSVEDGAGPQETQYF
len: 14; d_gene: .; abundance: few; j_gene: TRBJ2-1; v_gene: TRBV7-9; CDR3nt: TGTGCCAGCAGCCCCCAAGGGGGGGGCCATGAGCAGTTCTTC; CDR3aa: CASSPQGGGHEQFF
len: 11; d_gene: .; abundance: few; j_gene: TRBJ1-2; v_gene: TRBV30; CDR3nt: TGTGCCTGGAGCGTGAACTATGGCTACACCTTC; CDR3aa: CAWSVNYGYTF
len: 17; d_gene: .; abundance: .; j_gene: TRBJ1-2; v_gene: TRBV9; CDR3nt: TGTGCCAGCAGCGCGGTTTCCGGGACCCATCGGGACTATGGCTACACCTTC; CDR3aa: CASSAVSGTHRDYGYTF
len: 15; d_gene: .; abundance: .; j_gene: TRBJ2-7; v_gene: TRBV5-1; CDR3nt: TGCGCCAGCCGCTCCGTCGTGGGCGGGGACTACGAGCAGTACTTC; CDR3aa: CASRSVVGGDYEQYF
len: 13; d_gene: .; abundance: .; j_gene: TRBJ1-3; v_gene: TRBV5-6; CDR3nt: TGTGCCAGCAGCCCCGGCTCTGGAAACACCATACATTTT; CDR3aa: CASSPGSGNTIHF
len: 14; d_gene: .; abundance: .; j_gene: TRBJ1-5; v_gene: TRBV2; CDR3nt: TGTGCCAGCAGTGAAATGGCAGGTAATCAGCCCCAGCATTTT; CDR3aa: CASSEMAGNQPQHF
len: 13; d_gene: .; abundance: .; j_gene: TRBJ2-3; v_gene: TRBV30; CDR3nt: TGTGCCTGGAGTGTCGAGAGCACAGATACGCAGTATTTT; CDR3aa: CAWSVESTDTQYF
len: 15; d_gene: .; abundance: few; j_gene: TRBJ2-1; v_gene: TRBV2; CDR3nt: TGTGCCAGCAGGCCAGACACCGGTTCATACAATGAGCAGTTCTTC; CDR3aa: CASRPDTGSYNEQFF
len: 15; d_gene: TRBD2; abundance: .; j_gene: TRBJ2-1; v_gene: TRBV11-2; CDR3nt: TGTGCCAGCAGCTCTTCTAGCGGGGGATACAATGAGCAGTTCTTC; CDR3aa: CASSSSSGGYNEQFF
len: 14; d_gene: .; abundance: once; j_gene: TRBJ1-1; v_gene: TRBV7-6; CDR3nt: TGTGCCAGCATCCCTTCGGGGATGAACACTGAAGCTTTCTTT; CDR3aa: CASIPSGMNTEAFF
len: 12; d_gene: .; abundance: once; j_gene: TRBJ2-1; v_gene: TRBV28; CDR3nt: TGTGCCAGCAGTTTGGGGTACAATGAGCAGTTCTTC; CDR3aa: CASSLGYNEQFF
len: 14; d_gene: TRBD2; abundance: .; j_gene: TRBJ2-1; v_gene: TRBV27; CDR3nt: TGTGCCAGCAGTTTTTCCCTAGCGGGAGTTGAGCAGTTCTTC; CDR3aa: CASSFSLAGVEQFF
len: 15; d_gene: .; abundance: .; j_gene: TRBJ2-1; v_gene: TRBV19; CDR3nt: TGTGCCAGTAGTATCGGACTATTGTGGAGGAATGAGCAGTTCTTC; CDR3aa: CASSIGLLWRNEQFF
len: 16; d_gene: .; abundance: .; j_gene: TRBJ1-5; v_gene: TRBV28; CDR3nt: TGTGCCAGCAGTTTACTAGGCACTGGAGGGGATCAGCCCCAGCATTTT; CDR3aa: CASSLLGTGGDQPQHF
len: 11; d_gene: .; abundance: once; j_gene: TRBJ2-7; v_gene: TRBV6-6; CDR3nt: TGTGCCAGCAGTTACCAGTACGAGCAGTACTTC; CDR3aa: CASSYQYEQYF
len: 15; d_gene: TRBD1; abundance: .; j_gene: TRBJ2-2; v_gene: TRBV5-8; CDR3nt: TGTGCCAGCAGCTTGAGGGGGCGGAACACCGGGGAGCTGTTTTTT; CDR3aa: CASSLRGRNTGELFF
len: 15; d_gene: TRBD1; abundance: once; j_gene: TRBJ1-1; v_gene: TRBV6-6; CDR3nt: TGTGCCAGCAGTTACAGTGGGACAGGGGTCACTGAAGCTTTCTTT; CDR3aa: CASSYSGTGVTEAFF
len: 11; d_gene: .; abundance: .; j_gene: TRBJ2-5; v_gene: TRBV5-1; CDR3nt: TGCGCCAGCAGCTTGGCGGAGACCCAGTACTTC; CDR3aa: CASSLAETQYF